This entry describes one T cell receptor beta chain. Its cognate antigen is unknown. MiXCR, applied by TCRdb to the RT-PCR reads, yields one record per CDR3 protein. The data contain around 520,000 distinct CDR3 sequences, around 25% of them singletons. Trimming took 0 bases from V and 5 from J, leaving 15 bases between them. This CDR3 has 15 amino acids. Looked up from germline, CDR1 is SGHRS and CDR2 is YFSETQ. This record belongs to a study of response to subunit inactivated influenza vaccine. Study-level findings and limits: The authors offered the suggestion that each seasonal influenza vaccination recruits few new T cells.

This chain connects TRBV5-1 to TRBJ2-7; D possibly uses TRBD1 or TRBD2 (5 bases each). The TCR was taken from a man aged 50 to 60 who received an inactivated influenza vaccine. The sequencing here drew on CD4+ T cells sorted from PBMCs, taken 4 to 6 days after vaccination. The DNA for the CDR3 is TGCGCCAGCAGCTTGGCCGGGAAGGGGCCCGACGAGCAGTACTTC. It encodes CASSLAGKGPDEQYF.